This paragraph reports one T cell receptor beta chain. The sample originates from a study of blood T cell repertoires in COVID-19. Using immunoSEQ multiplex PCR, the repertoire was profiled, and TCRdb retains in-frame clones only, with some absent. This table has approximately 160,000 clones, approximately 85% appearing once. Trimming stripped 7 bases from V and 7 bases from J, with 10 bases between. This CDR3 has 10 amino acids. Germline CDR1 is SQVTM and CDR2 is ANQGSEA. The V and J genes are TRBV29-1 and TRBJ1-1; D uncertain. The TCR sequence derives from a man aged 40-49 years who had recovered from COVID-19. Sequenced material: peripheral blood. The CDR3 DNA reads TGCAGCGGAACGGAGGGTGAAGCTTTCTTT. It codes for CSGTEGEAFF.